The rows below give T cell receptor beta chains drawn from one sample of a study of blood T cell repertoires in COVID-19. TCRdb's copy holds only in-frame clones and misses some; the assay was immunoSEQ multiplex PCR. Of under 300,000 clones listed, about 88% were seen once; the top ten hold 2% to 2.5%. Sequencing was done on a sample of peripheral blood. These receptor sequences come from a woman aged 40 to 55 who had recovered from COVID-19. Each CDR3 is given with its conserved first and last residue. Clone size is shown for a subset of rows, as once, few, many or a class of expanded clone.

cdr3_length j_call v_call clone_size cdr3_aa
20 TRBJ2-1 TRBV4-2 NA CASSQDIDIEREASYNEQFF
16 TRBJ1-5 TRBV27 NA CASSASQGLRNQPQHF
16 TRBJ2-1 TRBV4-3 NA CASSQEPRDRYNEQFF
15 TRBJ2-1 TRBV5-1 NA CASTPSAGEGNEQFF
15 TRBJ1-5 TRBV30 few CAWSLTGASDQPQHF
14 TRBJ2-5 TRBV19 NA CASSILGGQETQYF
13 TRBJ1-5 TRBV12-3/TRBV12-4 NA CASSLIGSPPQHF
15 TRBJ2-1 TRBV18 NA CASRPGQGARDEQFF
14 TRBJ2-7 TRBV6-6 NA CASSRGQGSYEQYF
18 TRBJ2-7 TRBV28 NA CASRPGGTGRPSSYEQYF
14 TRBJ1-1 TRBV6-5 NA CASSPRQTNTEAFF
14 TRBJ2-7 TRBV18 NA CASSLDRASYEQYF
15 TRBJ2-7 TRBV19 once CASSILAGTSYEQYF
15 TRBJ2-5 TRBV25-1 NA CASSWGAWGEETQYF
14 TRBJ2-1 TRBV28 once CASSFDLRDNEQFF
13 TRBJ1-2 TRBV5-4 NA CASSLDGVYGYTF
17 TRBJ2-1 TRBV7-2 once CASSSSIAGGSYNEQFF
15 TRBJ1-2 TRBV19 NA CASSLTGTVDYGYTF
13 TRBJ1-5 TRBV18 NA CASSWTGEQPQHF
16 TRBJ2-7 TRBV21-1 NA CASSPPGRGGSYEQYF
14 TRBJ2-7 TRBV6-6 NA CASSYGQGIHEQYF
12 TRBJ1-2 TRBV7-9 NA CASSLGARGYTF
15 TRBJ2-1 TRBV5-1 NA CASSSTRNNYNEQFF
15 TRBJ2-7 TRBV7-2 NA CASSLGGLAGYEQYF
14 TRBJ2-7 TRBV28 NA CASSLGGATYEQYF
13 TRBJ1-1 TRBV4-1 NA CASSVIGGSEAFF
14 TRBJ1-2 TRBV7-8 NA CASSHGTGYYGYTF
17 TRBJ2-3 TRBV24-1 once CATSDSWTGVSTDTQYF
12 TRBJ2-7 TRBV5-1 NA CASSLTGTEQYF
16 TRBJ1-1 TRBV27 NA CASSLSRGHMNTEAFF
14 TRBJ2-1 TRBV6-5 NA CASSYSRWGYEQFF
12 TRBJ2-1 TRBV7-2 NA CASSLTNNEQFF
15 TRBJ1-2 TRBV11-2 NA CASSEPGQGVYGYTF
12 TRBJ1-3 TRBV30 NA CAWSVTGNTIYF
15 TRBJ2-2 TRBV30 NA CARATGWPNTGELFF
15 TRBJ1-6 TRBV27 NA CASSPRGSAGSPLHF
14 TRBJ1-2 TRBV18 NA CASSLGTGVYGYTF
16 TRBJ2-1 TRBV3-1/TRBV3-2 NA CASSQDRLERDNEQFF
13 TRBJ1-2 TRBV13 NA CASTDQGSYGYTF
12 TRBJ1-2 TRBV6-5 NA CASSPGGNGYTF
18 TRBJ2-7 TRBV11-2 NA CASSLKSGSLGGSYEQYF
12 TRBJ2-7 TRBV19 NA CASSIDRGEQYF
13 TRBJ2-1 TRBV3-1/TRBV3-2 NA CASSLSLAGRKFF
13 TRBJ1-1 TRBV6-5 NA CASQTAMNTEAFF
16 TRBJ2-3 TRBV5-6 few CASSPGWDRGTDTQYF
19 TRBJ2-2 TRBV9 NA CASSTSLTSGTGSAGELFF
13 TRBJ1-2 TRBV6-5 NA CASSYDGVDGYTF
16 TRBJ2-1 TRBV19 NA CASSRLAGGKYNEQFF
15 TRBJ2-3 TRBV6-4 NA CASSRTSGATDTQYF
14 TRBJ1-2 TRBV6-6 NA CASNDAGGGYGYTF
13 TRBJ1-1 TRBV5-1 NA CASSTGTGAEAFF